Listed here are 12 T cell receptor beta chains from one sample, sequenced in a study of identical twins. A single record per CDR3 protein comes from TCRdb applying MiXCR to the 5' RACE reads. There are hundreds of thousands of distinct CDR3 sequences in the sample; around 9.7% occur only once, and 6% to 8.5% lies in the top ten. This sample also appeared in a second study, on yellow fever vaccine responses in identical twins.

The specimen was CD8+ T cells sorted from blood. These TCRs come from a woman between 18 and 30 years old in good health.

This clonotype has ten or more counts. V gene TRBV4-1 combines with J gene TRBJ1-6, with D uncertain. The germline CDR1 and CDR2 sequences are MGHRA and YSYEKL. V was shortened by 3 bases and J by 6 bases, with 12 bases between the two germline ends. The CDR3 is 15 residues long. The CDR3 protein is CASSHPAVANSPLHF. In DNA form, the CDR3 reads TGCGCCAGCAGCCACCCGGCCGTTGCTAATTCACCCCTCCACTTT.

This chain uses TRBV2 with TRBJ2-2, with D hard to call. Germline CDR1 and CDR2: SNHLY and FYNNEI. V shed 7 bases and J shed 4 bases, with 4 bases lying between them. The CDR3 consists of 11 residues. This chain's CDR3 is CASIGTGELFF. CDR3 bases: TGTGCCAGCATTGGCACCGGGGAGCTGTTTTTT.

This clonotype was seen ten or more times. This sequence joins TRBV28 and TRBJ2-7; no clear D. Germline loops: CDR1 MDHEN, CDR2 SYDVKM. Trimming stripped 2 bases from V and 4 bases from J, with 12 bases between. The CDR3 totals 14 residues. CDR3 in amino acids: CASSLARVPYEQYF. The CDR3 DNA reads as TGTGCCAGCAGTTTAGCCCGGGTCCCTTACGAGCAGTACTTC.

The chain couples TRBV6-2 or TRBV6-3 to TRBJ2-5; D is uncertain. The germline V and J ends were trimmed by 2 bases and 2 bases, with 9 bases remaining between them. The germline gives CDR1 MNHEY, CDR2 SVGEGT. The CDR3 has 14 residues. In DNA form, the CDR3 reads TGTGCCAGCAGTTACCAGGCCCCTCAAGAGACCCAGTACTTC. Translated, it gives CASSYQAPQETQYF.

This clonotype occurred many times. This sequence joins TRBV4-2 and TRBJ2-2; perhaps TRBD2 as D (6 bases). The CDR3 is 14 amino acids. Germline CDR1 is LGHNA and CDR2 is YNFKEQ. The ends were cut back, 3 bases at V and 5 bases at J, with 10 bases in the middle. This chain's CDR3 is CASSHPSGTGELFF. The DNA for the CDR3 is TGTGCCAGCAGCCATCCCAGCGGGACCGGGGAGCTGTTTTTT.

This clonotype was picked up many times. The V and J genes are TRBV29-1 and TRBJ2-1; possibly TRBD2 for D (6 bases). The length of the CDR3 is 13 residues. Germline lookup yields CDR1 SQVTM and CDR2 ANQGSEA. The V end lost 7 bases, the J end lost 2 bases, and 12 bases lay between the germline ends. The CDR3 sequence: CSGQGLTYNEQFF. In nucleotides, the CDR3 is TGCAGCGGCCAGGGACTTACCTACAATGAGCAGTTCTTC.

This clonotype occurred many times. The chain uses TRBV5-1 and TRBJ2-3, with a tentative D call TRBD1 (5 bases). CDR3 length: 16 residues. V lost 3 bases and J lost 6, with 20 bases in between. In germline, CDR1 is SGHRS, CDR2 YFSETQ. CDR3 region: CASSSTETPLGDTQYF. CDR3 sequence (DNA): TGCGCCAGCAGCTCGACAGAGACTCCTCTTGGGGATACGCAGTATTTT.

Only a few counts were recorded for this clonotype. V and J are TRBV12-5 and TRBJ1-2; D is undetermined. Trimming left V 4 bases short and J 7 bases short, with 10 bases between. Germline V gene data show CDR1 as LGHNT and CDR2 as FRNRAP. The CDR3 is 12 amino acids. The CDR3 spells CASGYPSTGYTF. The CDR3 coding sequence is TGTGCTAGTGGTTACCCCAGTACTGGCTACACCTTC.

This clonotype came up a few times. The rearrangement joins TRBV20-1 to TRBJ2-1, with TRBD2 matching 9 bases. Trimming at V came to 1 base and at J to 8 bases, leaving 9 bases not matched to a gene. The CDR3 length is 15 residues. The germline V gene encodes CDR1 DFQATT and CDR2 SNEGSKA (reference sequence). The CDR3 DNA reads TGCAGTGCTAGAGGTCACGGACTAGCGTACCATGAGCAGTTCTTC. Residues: CSARGHGLAYHEQFF.

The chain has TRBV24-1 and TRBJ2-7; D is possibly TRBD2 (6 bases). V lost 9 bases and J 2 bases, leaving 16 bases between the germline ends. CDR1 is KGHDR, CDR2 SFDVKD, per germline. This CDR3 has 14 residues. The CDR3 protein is CATGAAGRPYEQYF. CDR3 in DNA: TGTGCCACCGGGGCGGCGGGGCGACCCTACGAGCAGTACTTC.

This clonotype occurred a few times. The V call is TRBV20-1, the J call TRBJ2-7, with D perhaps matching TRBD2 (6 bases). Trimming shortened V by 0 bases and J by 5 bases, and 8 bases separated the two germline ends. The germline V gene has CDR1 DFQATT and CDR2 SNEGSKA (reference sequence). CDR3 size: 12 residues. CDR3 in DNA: TGCAGTGCTAGAGAACTAGCCCACGAGCAGTACTTC. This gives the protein CSARELAHEQYF.

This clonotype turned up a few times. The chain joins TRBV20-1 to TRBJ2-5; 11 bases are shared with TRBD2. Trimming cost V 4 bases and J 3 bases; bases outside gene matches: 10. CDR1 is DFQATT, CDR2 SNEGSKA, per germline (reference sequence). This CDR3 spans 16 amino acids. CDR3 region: CSAKMGLAGGEETQYF. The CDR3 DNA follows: TGCAGTGCTAAGATGGGCCTAGCGGGAGGAGAAGAGACCCAGTACTTC.